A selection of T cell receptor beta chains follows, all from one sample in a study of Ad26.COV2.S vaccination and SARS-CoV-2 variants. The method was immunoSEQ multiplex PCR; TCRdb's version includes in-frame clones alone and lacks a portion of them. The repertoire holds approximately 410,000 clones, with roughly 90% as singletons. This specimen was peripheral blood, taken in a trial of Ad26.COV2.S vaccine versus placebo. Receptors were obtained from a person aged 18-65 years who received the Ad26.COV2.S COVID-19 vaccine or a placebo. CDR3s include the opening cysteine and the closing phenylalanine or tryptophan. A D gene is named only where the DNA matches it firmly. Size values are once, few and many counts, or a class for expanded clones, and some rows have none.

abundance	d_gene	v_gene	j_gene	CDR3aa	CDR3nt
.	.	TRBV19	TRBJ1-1	CASGHSIRAEAFF	TGTGCCAGTGGACACTCTATTCGGGCCGAAGCTTTCTTT
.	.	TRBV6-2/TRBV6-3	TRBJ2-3	CASSYSKFGPGTDTQYF	TGTGCCAGCAGTTACTCGAAATTTGGACCCGGCACAGATACGCAGTATTTT
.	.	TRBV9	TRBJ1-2	CASSTNSVDYGYTF	TGTGCCAGCAGCACCAATTCGGTTGACTATGGCTACACCTTC
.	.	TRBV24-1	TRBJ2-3	CATSDLQGRVLGTDTQYF	TGTGCCACCAGTGATCTACAGGGTAGGGTCCTAGGCACAGATACGCAGTATTTT
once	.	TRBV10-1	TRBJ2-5	CASSESVGAAETQYF	TGCGCCAGCAGTGAGAGTGTAGGGGCCGCAGAGACCCAGTACTTC
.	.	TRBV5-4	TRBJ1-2	CASSLAGNWYTF	TGTGCCAGCAGCTTAGCAGGGAATTGGTACACCTTC
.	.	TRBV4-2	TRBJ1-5	CASSQGEGTFNQPQHF	TGTGCCAGCAGCCAAGGTGAAGGGACATTCAATCAGCCCCAGCATTTT
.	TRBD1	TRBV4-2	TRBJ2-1	CASSQETGPRGGEQFF	TGTGCCAGCAGCCAAGAGACAGGGCCGAGAGGAGGTGAGCAGTTCTTC
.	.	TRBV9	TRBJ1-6	CASSADPYPEIRSYNSPLHF	TGTGCCAGCAGCGCGGACCCATATCCAGAAATCCGCTCCTATAATTCACCCCTCCACTTT
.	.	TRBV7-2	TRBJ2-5	CASSLAGGSYQETQYF	TGTGCCAGCAGCTTAGCGGGGGGATCGTACCAAGAGACCCAGTACTTC
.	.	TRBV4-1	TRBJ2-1	CASSQVVWNEQFF	TGCGCCAGCAGCCAAGTGGTGTGGAATGAGCAGTTCTTC
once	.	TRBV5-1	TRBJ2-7	CASSLVVGSSYEQYF	TGCGCCAGCAGCTTGGTAGTGGGGTCCTCCTACGAGCAGTACTTC
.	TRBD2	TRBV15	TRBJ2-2	CATSRDLVAGRTGELFF	TGTGCCACCAGCAGAGATCTGGTAGCGGGGCGCACCGGGGAGCTGTTTTTT
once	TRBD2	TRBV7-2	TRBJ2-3	CASSLSLAGGRSQYF	TGTGCCAGCAGCTTAAGTCTAGCGGGGGGGCGGTCGCAGTATTTT
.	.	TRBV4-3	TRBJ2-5	CASSQFSSGGETQYF	TGCGCCAGCAGCCAGTTTAGCTCCGGAGGGGAGACCCAGTACTTC
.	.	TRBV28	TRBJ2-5	CASSPPDGLKETQYF	TGTGCCAGCAGCCCCCCGGACGGTTTAAAGGAGACCCAGTACTTC
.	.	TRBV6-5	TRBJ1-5	CASSYSYVAQPQHF	TGTGCCAGCAGTTACTCGTACGTCGCTCAGCCCCAGCATTTT
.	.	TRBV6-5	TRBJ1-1	CASSLGTDMNTEAFF	TGTGCCAGCAGTTTAGGGACGGACATGAACACTGAAGCTTTCTTT
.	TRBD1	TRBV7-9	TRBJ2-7	CASSKLTGTGDYEQYF	TGTGCCAGCAGCAAGCTCACCGGGACAGGAGACTACGAGCAGTACTTC
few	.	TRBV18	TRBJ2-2	CASSPPSGELFF	TGTGCCAGCTCACCGCCATCCGGGGAGCTGTTTTTT
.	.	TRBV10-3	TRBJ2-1	CAISESGGRNNEQFF	TGTGCCATCAGTGAGTCCGGGGGACGAAACAATGAGCAGTTCTTC
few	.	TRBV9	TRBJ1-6	CASSARTRNNSPLHF	TGTGCCAGCAGCGCCCGTACAAGAAATAATTCACCCCTCCACTTT
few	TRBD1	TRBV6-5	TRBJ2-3	CASSYGTGGADTQYF	TGTGCCAGCAGTTACGGGACAGGGGGCGCAGATACGCAGTATTTT
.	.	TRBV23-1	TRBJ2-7	CASSRRDIKQQYF	TGCGCCAGCAGTCGAAGGGATATCAAACAGCAGTACTTC
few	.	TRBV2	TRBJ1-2	CASSTWGNYGYTF	TGTGCCAGCAGTACATGGGGAAACTATGGCTACACCTTC
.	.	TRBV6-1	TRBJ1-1	CASSEARGAEAFF	TGTGCCAGCAGTGAAGCGCGAGGGGCTGAAGCTTTCTTT
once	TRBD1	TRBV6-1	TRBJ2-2	CASSGSTGANTGELFF	TGTGCCAGCAGTGGATCGACAGGGGCGAACACCGGGGAGCTGTTTTTT
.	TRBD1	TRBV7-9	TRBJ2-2	CASSPTGNRGELFF	TGTGCCAGCAGCCCGACAGGGAACAGGGGGGAGCTGTTTTTT
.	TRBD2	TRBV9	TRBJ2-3	CASSVATIAGPPMGTDTQYF	TGTGCCAGCAGCGTAGCTACGATAGCGGGGCCACCTATGGGCACAGATACGCAGTATTTT